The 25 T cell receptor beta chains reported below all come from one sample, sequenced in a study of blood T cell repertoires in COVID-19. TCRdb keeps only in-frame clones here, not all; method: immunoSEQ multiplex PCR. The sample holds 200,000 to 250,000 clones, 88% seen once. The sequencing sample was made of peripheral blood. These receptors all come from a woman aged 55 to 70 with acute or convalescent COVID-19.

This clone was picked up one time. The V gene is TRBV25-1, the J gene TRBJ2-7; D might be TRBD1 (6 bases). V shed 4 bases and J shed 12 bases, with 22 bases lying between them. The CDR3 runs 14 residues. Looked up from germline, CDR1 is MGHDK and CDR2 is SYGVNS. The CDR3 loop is CASSVYGTPMKAYF. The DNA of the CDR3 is TGTGCCAGCAGTGTTTACGGGACACCTATGAAGGCGTACTTC.

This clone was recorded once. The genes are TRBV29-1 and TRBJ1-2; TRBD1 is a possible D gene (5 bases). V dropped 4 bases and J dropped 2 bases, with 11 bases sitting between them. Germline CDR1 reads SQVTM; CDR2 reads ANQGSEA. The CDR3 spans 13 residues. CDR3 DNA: TGCAGCGTTGCCCTGGGGGGGAACTATGGCTACACCTTC. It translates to CSVALGGNYGYTF. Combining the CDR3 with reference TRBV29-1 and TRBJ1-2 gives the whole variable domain SAVISQKPSRDICQRGTSLTIQCQVDSQVTMMFWYRQQPGQSLTLIATANQGSEATYESGFVIDKFPISRPNLTFSTLTVSNMSPEDSSIYLCSVALGGNYGYTFGSGTRLTVV.

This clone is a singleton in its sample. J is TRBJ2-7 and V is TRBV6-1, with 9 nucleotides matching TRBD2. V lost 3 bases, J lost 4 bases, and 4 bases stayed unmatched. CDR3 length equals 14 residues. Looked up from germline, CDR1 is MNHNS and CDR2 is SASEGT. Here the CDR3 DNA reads TGTGCCAGCAGTGAGATAGCGGGGGCGTACGAGCAGTACTTC. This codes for CASSEIAGAYEQYF.

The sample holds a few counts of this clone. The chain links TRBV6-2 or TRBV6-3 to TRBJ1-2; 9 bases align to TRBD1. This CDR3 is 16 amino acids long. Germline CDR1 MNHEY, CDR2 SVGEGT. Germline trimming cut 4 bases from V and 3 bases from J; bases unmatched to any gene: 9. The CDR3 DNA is TGTGCCAGCAGTTCTTGGGACAGGGAGTCGGACTATGGCTACACCTTC. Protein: CASSSWDRESDYGYTF.

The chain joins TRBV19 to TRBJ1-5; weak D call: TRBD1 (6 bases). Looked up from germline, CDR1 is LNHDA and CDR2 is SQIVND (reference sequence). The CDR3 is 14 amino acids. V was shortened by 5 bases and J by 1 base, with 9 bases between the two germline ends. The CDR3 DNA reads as TGTGCCAGTAGTGGGACATTGAGCAATCAGCCCCAGCATTTT. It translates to CASSGTLSNQPQHF.

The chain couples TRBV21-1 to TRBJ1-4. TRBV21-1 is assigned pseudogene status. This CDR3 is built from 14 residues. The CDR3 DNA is TGTGCCAGCAGCATGGGAGCAACTAATGAAAAACTGTTTTTT. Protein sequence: CASSMGATNEKLFF.

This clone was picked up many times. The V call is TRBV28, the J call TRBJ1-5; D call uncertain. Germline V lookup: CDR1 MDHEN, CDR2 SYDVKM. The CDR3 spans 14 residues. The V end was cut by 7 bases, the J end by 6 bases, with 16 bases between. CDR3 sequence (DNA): TGTGCCAGCACCCCCGGGCTCGGGGTTCAGCCCCAGCATTTT. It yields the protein CASTPGLGVQPQHF.

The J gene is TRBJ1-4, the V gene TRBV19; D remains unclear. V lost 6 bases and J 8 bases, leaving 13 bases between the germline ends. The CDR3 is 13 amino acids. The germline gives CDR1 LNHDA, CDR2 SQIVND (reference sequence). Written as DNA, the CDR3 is TGTGCCAGTAGCCCCCTTCGGTGGGAAAAACTGTTTTTT. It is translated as CASSPLRWEKLFF.

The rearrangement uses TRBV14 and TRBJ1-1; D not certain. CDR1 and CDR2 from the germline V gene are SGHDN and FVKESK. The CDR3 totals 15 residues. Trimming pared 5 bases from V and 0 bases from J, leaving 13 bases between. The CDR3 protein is CASSELLGVNTEAFF. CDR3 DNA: TGTGCCAGCAGCGAGTTACTGGGAGTGAACACTGAAGCTTTCTTT.

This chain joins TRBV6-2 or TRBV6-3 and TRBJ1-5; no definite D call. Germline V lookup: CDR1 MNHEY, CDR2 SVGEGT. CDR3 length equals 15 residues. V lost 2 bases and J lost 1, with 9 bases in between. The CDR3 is CASSYRQTSNQPQHF. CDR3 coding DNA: TGTGCCAGCAGTTACCGCCAGACAAGCAATCAGCCCCAGCATTTT.

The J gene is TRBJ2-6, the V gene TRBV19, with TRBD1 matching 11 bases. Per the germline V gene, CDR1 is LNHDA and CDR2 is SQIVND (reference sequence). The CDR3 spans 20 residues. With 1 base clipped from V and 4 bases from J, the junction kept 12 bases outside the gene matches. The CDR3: CASSIATGTGGIRGANVLTF. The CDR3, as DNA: TGTGCCAGTAGTATAGCAACCGGGACAGGGGGGATACGAGGGGCCAACGTCCTGACTTTC.

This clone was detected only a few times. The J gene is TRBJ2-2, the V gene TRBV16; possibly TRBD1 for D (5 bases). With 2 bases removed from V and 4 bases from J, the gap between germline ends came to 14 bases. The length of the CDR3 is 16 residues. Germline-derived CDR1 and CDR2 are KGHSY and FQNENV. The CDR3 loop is CASSQGLRGTTGELFF. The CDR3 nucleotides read TGTGCCAGCAGCCAAGGTTTAAGGGGAACCACCGGGGAGCTGTTTTTT.

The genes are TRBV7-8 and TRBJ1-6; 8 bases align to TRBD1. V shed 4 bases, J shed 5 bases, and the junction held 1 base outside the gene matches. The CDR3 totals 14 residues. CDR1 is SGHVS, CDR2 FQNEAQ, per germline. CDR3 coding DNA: TGTGCCAGCAGCTCGGGACAGGATAATTCACCCCTCCACTTT. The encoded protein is CASSSGQDNSPLHF.

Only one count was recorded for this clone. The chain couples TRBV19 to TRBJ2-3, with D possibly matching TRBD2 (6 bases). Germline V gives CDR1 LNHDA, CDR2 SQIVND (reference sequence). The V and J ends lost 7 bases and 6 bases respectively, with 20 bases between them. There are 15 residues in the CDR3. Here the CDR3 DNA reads TGTGCCAGTAACCGTAGAGGGACTGCGTACGATACGCAGTATTTT. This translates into CASNRRGTAYDTQYF.

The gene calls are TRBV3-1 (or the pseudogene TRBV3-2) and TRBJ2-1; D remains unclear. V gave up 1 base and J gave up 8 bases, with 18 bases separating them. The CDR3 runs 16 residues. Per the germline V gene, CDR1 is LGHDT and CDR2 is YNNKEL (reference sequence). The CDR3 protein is CASSQASGSALDEQFF. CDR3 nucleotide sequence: TGTGCCAGCAGCCAAGCGTCAGGAAGTGCTCTCGATGAGCAGTTCTTC.

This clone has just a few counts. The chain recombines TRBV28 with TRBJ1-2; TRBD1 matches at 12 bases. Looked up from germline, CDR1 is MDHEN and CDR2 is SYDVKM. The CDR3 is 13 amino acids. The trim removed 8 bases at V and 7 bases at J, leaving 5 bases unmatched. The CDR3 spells CASRDRGRGGYTF. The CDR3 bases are TGTGCCAGCCGGGACAGGGGGCGGGGTGGCTACACCTTC.

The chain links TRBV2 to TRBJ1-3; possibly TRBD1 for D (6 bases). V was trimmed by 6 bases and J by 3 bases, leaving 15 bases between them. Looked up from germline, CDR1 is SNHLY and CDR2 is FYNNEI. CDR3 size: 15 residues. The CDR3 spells CASRRTANYGNTIYF. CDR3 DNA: TGTGCCAGCAGAAGGACAGCGAATTATGGAAACACCATATATTTT.

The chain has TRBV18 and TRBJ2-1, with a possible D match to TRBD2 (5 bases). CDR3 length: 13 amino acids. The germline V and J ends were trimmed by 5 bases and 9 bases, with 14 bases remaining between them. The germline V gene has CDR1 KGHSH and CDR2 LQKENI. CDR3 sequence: CASSSWYEGEQFF. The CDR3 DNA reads TGTGCCAGCTCATCTTGGTACGAGGGTGAGCAGTTCTTC.

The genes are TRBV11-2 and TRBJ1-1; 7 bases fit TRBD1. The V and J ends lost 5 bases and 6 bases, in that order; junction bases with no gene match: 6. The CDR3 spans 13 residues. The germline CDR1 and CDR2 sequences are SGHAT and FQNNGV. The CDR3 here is CASSLPQGSEAFF. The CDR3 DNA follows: TGTGCCAGCAGCCTACCACAGGGGTCTGAAGCTTTCTTT.

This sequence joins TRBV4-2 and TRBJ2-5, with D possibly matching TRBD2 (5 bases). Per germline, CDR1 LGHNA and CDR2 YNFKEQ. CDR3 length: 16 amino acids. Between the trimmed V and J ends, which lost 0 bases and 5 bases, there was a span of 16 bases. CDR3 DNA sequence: TGTGCCAGCAGCCAAGACCCAGCCCGAGGGATGGAGACCCAGTACTTC. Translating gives CASSQDPARGMETQYF.

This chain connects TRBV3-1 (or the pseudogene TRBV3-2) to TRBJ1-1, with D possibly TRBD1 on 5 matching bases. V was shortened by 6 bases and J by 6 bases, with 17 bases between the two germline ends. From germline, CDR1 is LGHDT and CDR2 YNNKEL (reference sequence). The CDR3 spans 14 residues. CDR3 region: CASSLEAGIAEAFF. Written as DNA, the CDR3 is TGTGCCAGCAGTCTTGAGGCAGGGATAGCTGAAGCTTTCTTT.

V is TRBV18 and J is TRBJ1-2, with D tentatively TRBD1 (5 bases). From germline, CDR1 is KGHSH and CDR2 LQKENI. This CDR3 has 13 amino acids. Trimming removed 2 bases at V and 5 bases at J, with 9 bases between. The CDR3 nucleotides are TGTGCCAGCTCACCAGCCCAGGGTTATGGCTACACCTTC. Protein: CASSPAQGYGYTF.

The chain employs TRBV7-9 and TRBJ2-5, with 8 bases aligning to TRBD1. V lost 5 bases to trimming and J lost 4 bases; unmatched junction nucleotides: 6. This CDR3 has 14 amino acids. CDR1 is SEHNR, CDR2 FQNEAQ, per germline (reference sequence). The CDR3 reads CASSIGTGAETQYF. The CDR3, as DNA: TGTGCCAGCAGCATCGGGACAGGCGCAGAGACCCAGTACTTC.

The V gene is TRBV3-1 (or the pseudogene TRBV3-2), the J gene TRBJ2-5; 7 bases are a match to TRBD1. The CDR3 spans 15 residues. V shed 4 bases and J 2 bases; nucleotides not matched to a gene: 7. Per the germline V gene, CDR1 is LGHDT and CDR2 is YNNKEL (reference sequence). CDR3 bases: TGTGCCAGCAGCCGGGGACAGAATTCTCAAGAGACCCAGTACTTC. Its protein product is CASSRGQNSQETQYF.

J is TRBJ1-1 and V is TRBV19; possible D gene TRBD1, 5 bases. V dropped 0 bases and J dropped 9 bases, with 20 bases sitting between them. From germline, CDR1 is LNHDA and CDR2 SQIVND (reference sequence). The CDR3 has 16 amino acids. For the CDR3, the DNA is TGTGCCAGTAGTATAGATGGAGGGGCCACGAGTTTGAAAGCTTTCTTT. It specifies CASSIDGGATSLKAFF. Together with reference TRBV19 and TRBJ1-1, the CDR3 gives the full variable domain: DGGITQSPKYLFRKEGQNVTLSCEQNLNHDAMYWYRQDPGQGLRLIYYSQIVNDFQKGDIAEGYSVSREKKESFPLTVTSAQKNPTAFYLCASSIDGGATSLKAFFGQGTRLTVV.